The 30 T cell receptor beta chains below come from one sample, sequenced in a study of T cells in localized non-small cell lung cancer. Measured with immunoSEQ multiplex PCR; TCRdb has only the in-frame clones, and not every one. The table shows 1,500 to 2,000 clones, with roughly 26% occurring only once. Material: normal lung tissue next to the tumor, obtained before any cancer treatment. Receptors were obtained from a female donor at least 60 years old with stage I lung adenocarcinoma.

The chain recombines TRBV30 with TRBJ1-1; D is perhaps TRBD1 (5 bases). Germline assignment: CDR1 GTSNPN and CDR2 SVGIG (reference sequence). The CDR3 has 13 residues. Trimming cost V 0 bases and J 6 bases, with 11 bases left between them. CDR3 DNA: TGTGCCTGGAGTGTTTTAACAGGCCCTGAAGCTTTCTTT. Translating it yields CAWSVLTGPEAFF. Full variable domain (missing parts from reference TRBV30 and TRBJ1-1): SQTIHQWPATLVQPVGSPLSLECTVEGTSNPNLYWYRQAAGRGLQLLFYSVGIGQISSEVPQNLSASRPQDRQFILSSKKLLLSDSGFYLCAWSVLTGPEAFFGQGTRLTVV.

The V and J genes are TRBV14 and TRBJ2-3, with 7 bases that match TRBD2. This CDR3 is built from 15 residues. CDR1 is SGHDN and CDR2 is FVKESK in the germline V gene. The J segment lost 5 bases and the V segment lost 4 bases, leaving 9 bases of the junction unmatched. The CDR3 spells CASSLWSGTGDTQYF. CDR3 coding DNA: TGTGCCAGCAGCCTTTGGAGCGGGACCGGAGATACGCAGTATTTT.

This clone is deemed large. The CDR3, as DNA: TGTGCCAGCAGCCAAGATCGGCGGGTGGCTTTCTTT. Translating it yields CASSQDRRVAFF. This chain uses TRBV14 with TRBJ1-1; no definite D call. Germline CDR1 reads SGHDN; CDR2 reads FVKESK. The CDR3 runs to 12 residues. V was cut by 0 bases and J by 11 bases, with 10 bases left in between.

This clone has a handful of counts. The chain joins TRBV30 to TRBJ1-1; D not resolved. This CDR3 is 12 amino acids long. V shed 2 bases and J shed 2 bases, with 6 bases lying between them. Per germline, CDR1 GTSNPN and CDR2 SVGIG (reference sequence). The CDR3 DNA follows: TGTGCCTGGAGTACGGAAAACACTGAAGCTTTCTTT. This encodes CAWSTENTEAFF.

Relative to its sample, this clone is large (0.1 to 1%). The chain employs TRBV9 and TRBJ2-7; tentative D call: TRBD1 (6 bases). V was clipped by 3 bases and J by 2 bases, with 18 bases between them. Germline V gives CDR1 SGDLS, CDR2 YYNGEE. The CDR3 runs 16 residues. The CDR3 bases are TGTGCCAGCAGCGCCTCGAGTAAGGGACACCCCTACGAGCAGTACTTC. Amino acids: CASSASSKGHPYEQYF.

This clone has a handful of counts. The rearrangement uses TRBV15 and TRBJ2-7; D is unclear. This CDR3 spans 14 amino acids. Trimming took 1 base from V and 3 from J, leaving 10 bases between them. CDR1 and CDR2 from the germline V gene are LNHNV and YYDKDF (reference sequence). CDR3: CATSRGPPFYEQYF. The CDR3 region has the DNA TGTGCCACCAGCAGAGGCCCGCCTTTCTACGAGCAGTACTTC.

This clone rates as large. The chain has TRBV9 and TRBJ1-3, with D perhaps matching TRBD1 (6 bases). The V gene lost 5 bases and the J gene lost 0 bases, with 15 bases spanning the gap. CDR1 SGDLS and CDR2 YYNGEE come from the germline V gene. The CDR3 totals 16 residues. CDR3 DNA: TGTGCCAGCAGTGAAGATTGGGGGCTCTCTGGAAACACCATATATTTT. Amino acid sequence: CASSEDWGLSGNTIYF. Full variable domain (missing parts from reference TRBV9 and TRBJ1-3): DSGVTQTPKHLITATGQRVTLRCSPRSGDLSVYWYQQSLDQGLQFLIQYYNGEERAKGNILERFSAQQFPDLHSELNLSSLELGDSALYFCASSEDWGLSGNTIYFGEGSWLTVV.

Judged by abundance, this clone is large. The chain carries TRBV6-8 and TRBJ2-5, with D uncertain. The CDR3 has 14 amino acids. V lost 2 bases and J lost 3, with 10 bases in between. Germline CDR1 MNHGY, CDR2 SAAAGT. CDR3 in DNA: TGTGCCAGCAGTTACGAAAGGGTGGAAGAGACCCAGTACTTC. It yields the protein CASSYERVEETQYF.

The genes are TRBV28 and TRBJ1-5; no definite D call. The germline V gene has CDR1 MDHEN and CDR2 SYDVKM. The V end lost 6 bases, the J end lost 5 bases, and 20 bases lay between the germline ends. The length of the CDR3 is 16 residues. CDR3 amino acids: CASSADTFVAHQPQHF. DNA of the CDR3: TGTGCCAGCAGCGCAGACACGTTCGTTGCCCATCAGCCCCAGCATTTT.

The V call is TRBV23-1, the J call TRBJ1-2; unclear D gene. TRBV23-1 is annotated as an ORF whose role is uncertain. V was shortened by 6 bases and J by 1 base, with 9 bases between the two germline ends. The CDR3 contains 13 residues. In DNA form, the CDR3 reads TGCGCCAGCAGCTTGGACGTTAACTATGGCTACACCTTC. As protein: CASSLDVNYGYTF.

This clone was detected a few times. V gene TRBV11-3 combines with J gene TRBJ1-2, with TRBD1 matching over 10 bases. From germline, CDR1 is SGHNT and CDR2 YENEEA. This CDR3 is 14 amino acids long. V shed 4 bases and J 5 bases; nucleotides not matched to a gene: 4. This chain's CDR3 is CASSSGTGAYGYTF. In DNA, the CDR3 is TGTGCCAGCAGCTCCGGGACAGGGGCATATGGCTACACCTTC. Together with reference TRBV11-3 and TRBJ1-2, the CDR3 gives the full variable domain: EAGVVQSPRYKIIEKKQPVAFWCNPISGHNTLYWYLQNLGQGPELLIRYENEEAVDDSQLPKDRFSAERLKGVDSTLKIQPAELGDSAVYLCASSSGTGAYGYTFGSGTRLTVV.

The chain uses TRBV11-3 and TRBJ1-3; D not certain. The CDR3 is 16 residues long. V lost 2 bases and J 0 bases, leaving 11 bases between the germline ends. The germline gives CDR1 SGHNT, CDR2 YENEEA. This CDR3 is CASSLRVGFSGNTIYF. In DNA, the CDR3 is TGTGCCAGCAGCTTACGGGTTGGATTCTCTGGAAACACCATATATTTT.

This clone was seen only a few times. The chain combines TRBV9 with TRBJ1-5; weak D call: TRBD1 (5 bases). Germline V gene lookup returns CDR1 SGDLS and CDR2 YYNGEE. Trimming took off 3 bases at V and 0 bases at J, with 7 bases between the two ends. The CDR3 has 14 residues. The chain's CDR3 is CASSGQYSNQPQHF. DNA of the CDR3: TGTGCCAGCAGCGGACAGTATAGCAATCAGCCCCAGCATTTT.

The rearrangement joins TRBV6-8 to TRBJ1-4, with TRBD1 matching over 8 bases. CDR1 is MNHGY and CDR2 is SAAAGT in the germline V gene. CDR3 length: 16 residues. Losses at the gene ends were 10 bases for V and 1 base for J; bases not matched to a gene: 11. The CDR3 nucleotides are TGTGCCATCTCCCGACAGGGGCGAGGAACTAATGAAAAACTGTTTTTT. Translated, it gives CAISRQGRGTNEKLFF.

The chain couples TRBV30 to TRBJ1-1; 8 bases fit TRBD1. The CDR3 runs to 14 residues. Germline CDR1 GTSNPN, CDR2 SVGIG (reference sequence). The V segment lost 3 bases and the J segment 4 bases; nucleotides outside the gene matches: 7. The chain's CDR3 is CAWRPGGWGTEAFF. CDR3 DNA: TGTGCCTGGAGACCAGGGGGCTGGGGCACTGAAGCTTTCTTT.

There are a few counts of this clone. The V and J genes are TRBV6-8 and TRBJ1-2; D perhaps matches TRBD1 (5 bases). Looked up from germline, CDR1 is MNHGY and CDR2 is SAAAGT. Trimming pared 4 bases from V and 8 bases from J, leaving 14 bases between. The CDR3 extends over 13 amino acids. The CDR3 bases are TGTGCCAGCAGTTTAGGGCAGGGAGGAGGCTACACCTTC. Amino acids: CASSLGQGGGYTF.

This clone came up a few times. The rearrangement joins TRBV14 to TRBJ1-3; D unresolved. This CDR3 has 17 residues. Germline V CDR1 and CDR2: SGHDN, FVKESK. V gave up 4 bases and J gave up 0 bases, with 16 bases separating them. DNA of the CDR3: TGTGCCAGCAGCCCCTGGGCCCGCCGAACCTCTGGAAACACCATATATTTT. Translating gives CASSPWARRTSGNTIYF.

In its sample, this clone ranks as medium-sized (0.01 to 0.1%). CDR3 region: CASSYSRGLNTEAFF. The CDR3 DNA follows: TGTGCCAGCAGTTACTCGAGGGGGTTAAACACTGAAGCTTTCTTT. The V and J genes are TRBV6-8 and TRBJ1-1, with D perhaps TRBD1 (6 bases). In germline, CDR1 is MNHGY, CDR2 SAAAGT. The CDR3 contains 15 residues. Between the trimmed V and J ends, which lost 0 bases and 2 bases, there was a span of 10 bases.

This chain connects TRBV9 to TRBJ1-1, with a possible D match to TRBD1 (5 bases). CDR3 length: 12 amino acids. Per germline, CDR1 SGDLS and CDR2 YYNGEE. V lost 6 bases, J lost 6 bases, and 12 bases lay in between. The CDR3 coding sequence is TGTGCCAGCATTTTCCGGGGCCCTGAAGCTTTCTTT. Its translation is CASIFRGPEAFF.

In its sample, this clone was seen once. The chain joins TRBV30 to TRBJ1-5; no reliable D call. V lost 0 bases and J 8 bases, leaving 14 bases between the germline ends. Germline V gives CDR1 GTSNPN, CDR2 SVGIG (reference sequence). The CDR3 is made up of 14 amino acids. The CDR3 DNA is TGTGCCTGGAGTGTACGTGGAGGGAGGGAGCCCCAGCATTTT. It codes for CAWSVRGGREPQHF.

The gene calls are TRBV9 and TRBJ2-1; TRBD1 matches at 8 bases. From germline, CDR1 is SGDLS and CDR2 YYNGEE. The V and J ends lost 5 bases and 6 bases, in that order; junction bases with no gene match: 13. This CDR3 region has 16 residues. This chain's CDR3 is CASSEGDRLVGNEQFF. The CDR3 nucleotides are TGTGCCAGCAGTGAAGGGGACAGGTTGGTTGGCAATGAGCAGTTCTTC.

The chain links TRBV30 to TRBJ1-1, with D perhaps matching TRBD1 (6 bases). V dropped 3 bases and J dropped 1 base, with 18 bases sitting between them. CDR3 length equals 16 residues. Germline V gene data show CDR1 as GTSNPN and CDR2 as SVGIG (reference sequence). Here the CDR3 reads CAWRLRGGLGNTEAFF. CDR3 DNA sequence: TGTGCCTGGAGGCTCCGCGGGGGGCTAGGGAACACTGAAGCTTTCTTT.

In this sample, this clone turned up a few times. The chain employs TRBV19 and TRBJ2-2; D is unresolved. The germline V and J ends were trimmed by 7 bases and 2 bases, with 5 bases remaining between them. Germline V gene lookup returns CDR1 LNHDA and CDR2 SQIVND (reference sequence). This CDR3 contains 12 residues. The CDR3 coding sequence is TGTGCCAGTAACATTAACACCGGGGAGCTGTTTTTT. Amino acids: CASNINTGELFF.

This rearrangement joins TRBV6-8 to TRBJ2-1, with 11 bases lining up with TRBD2. V was pared by 5 bases and J by 5 bases, with 8 bases of the junction left unmatched. Germline CDR1 reads MNHGY; CDR2 reads SAAAGT. This CDR3 has 16 amino acids. The CDR3 coding sequence is TGTGCCAGCAGTACCCCGGGACTAGCGGAGAACAATGAGCAGTTCTTC. Protein product: CASSTPGLAENNEQFF.

This chain joins TRBV6-8 and TRBJ1-1, with a tentative D call TRBD1 (5 bases). The CDR3 is 17 residues long. Germline V gene lookup returns CDR1 MNHGY and CDR2 SAAAGT. Trimming cost V 2 bases and J 1 base, with 17 bases left between them. The chain's CDR3 is CASSYGGIGRTNTEAFF. Here the CDR3 DNA reads TGTGCCAGCAGTTACGGGGGGATCGGGCGTACGAACACTGAAGCTTTCTTT.

The J gene is TRBJ1-4, the V gene TRBV6-8; TRBD1 matches at 9 bases. Germline values: CDR1 MNHGY, CDR2 SAAAGT. The CDR3 loop spans 14 amino acids. Trimming took 5 bases from V and 10 from J; bases not matched to a gene: 8. The CDR3 DNA reads as TGTGCCAGCAGTACCGGGACAGGGTACGGAAAACTGTTTTTT. This sequence encodes CASSTGTGYGKLFF.

The chain links TRBV1 to TRBJ2-7; the tabulated D call, TRBD1, remains unverified against the DNA. TRBV1 is flagged as a pseudogene. The CDR3 totals 15 residues. The CDR3 here is CASSQLSTGALEQYF. Written as DNA, the CDR3 is TGCGCCAGCAGCCAGCTGTCGACAGGAGCTCTCGAGCAGTACTTC.

The J gene is TRBJ2-3, the V gene TRBV5-1; 15 nucleotides agree with TRBD2. This CDR3 contains 17 residues. The trim removed 4 bases at V and 6 bases at J, leaving 9 bases unmatched. Germline CDR1 reads SGHRS; CDR2 reads YFSETQ. The CDR3 nucleotides are TGCGCCAGCAGCCAACGGACTAGCGGGGGGGCCGGGGATACGCAGTATTTT. This codes for CASSQRTSGGAGDTQYF.

The CDR3 loop is CASNPAGDTEAFF. CDR3 DNA: TGTGCCAGCAACCCGGCAGGGGACACTGAAGCTTTCTTT. The rearrangement joins TRBV7-2 to TRBJ1-1; TRBD1 might be the D (6 bases). This CDR3 has 13 residues. The ends were cut back, 7 bases at V and 3 bases at J, with 12 bases in the middle. Germline V gene sequence: CDR1 SGHTA, CDR2 FQGNSA.

This clone occurred a few times. The rearrangement links TRBV30 to TRBJ2-1, with 7 bases identical to TRBD2. From germline, CDR1 is GTSNPN and CDR2 SVGIG (reference sequence). V shed 2 bases and J 6 bases; nucleotides not matched to a gene: 13. The CDR3 runs 16 residues. CDR3 amino acids: CAWSPPPGGIGNEQFF. CDR3 nucleotide sequence: TGTGCCTGGAGTCCCCCCCCGGGGGGTATAGGCAATGAGCAGTTCTTC.